The entry below describes one T cell receptor beta chain. Its antigen is not known. The entry originates in a study of cytomegalovirus exposure and HLA in healthy donors. The PCR was carried out with 60 Vbeta primers and 13 Jbeta primers. Produced via immunoSEQ multiplex PCR; TCRdb's table is partial and in-frame only. The sample shows 200,000 to 250,000 clones, approximately 88% of them seen only once. Points from the study as a whole: TCR beta chains numbering 164 were designated cytomegalovirus-associated.

From germline, CDR1 is SGHDT and CDR2 YYEEEE. The CDR3 has 14 residues. V was pared by 0 bases and J by 5 bases, with 11 bases between. V and J are TRBV5-6 and TRBJ2-5; D perhaps matches TRBD1 (5 bases). The receptor was isolated from a boy aged 2-15 years in good health and CMV-seronegative. Sequencing was carried out using PBMCs. CDR3 nucleotide sequence: TGTGCCAGCAGCTTGGCCAGGGTGGAGGAGACCCAGTACTTC. It encodes CASSLARVEETQYF.